This T cell receptor beta chain was sequenced for a study of T cell responses to AZD1222 COVID-19 vaccine. J was trimmed by 5 bases and V by 4 bases; bases with no gene match: 3. Germline lookup yields CDR1 SGHRS and CDR2 YFSETQ. CDR3 length equals 15 residues. Concerning this clone: The target antigen is unknown.

The study, taken as a whole, reports: Donors in the cohort were predominantly white British and more often female, and clonal diversity was possibly underestimated. Regions 160-218 and 743-854 dominated among vaccine-associated CD4 TCRs spanning spike. Scientists sampled the repertoires only once the peak T cell response had passed.

Here immunoSEQ multiplex PCR was the method, and the copy in TCRdb shows in-frame clones only, minus some. Among some 130,000 clones, 88% were seen once, and the ten largest hold about 6%. The chain has TRBV5-1 and TRBJ2-3; 14 bases are shared with TRBD2. This sequence was found in an adult who received the AZD1222 COVID-19 vaccine. Sequencing was performed on peripheral blood, taken 28 days after the second AZD1222 dose. CDR3 in amino acids: CASSGGLAGVDTQYF. DNA for the CDR3: TGCGCCAGCAGCGGGGGACTAGCGGGGGTAGATACGCAGTATTTT.